Included here is one T cell receptor (beta chain) sequence, with context. Antigen: not known. The data originate from a study of CXCR3-negative and CXCR3-positive naive CD8 T cells. Study in general: The libraries yielded about 135 million TRB reads, about 1.5 +/- 0.3 million each. Study results and limitations: Most assays were run on fresh PBMCs (CXCR3 expression partially decreased after cryopreservation). TCR interaction strength was inferred from TRB CDR3 physicochemistry, as CD5 matched across naive subsets. High diversity, comparable across both naive subsets, contrasted with much lower diversity in memory CD8+ cells. For CXCR3-positive naive cells, TRB CDR3s were more hydrophobic than those of CXCR3-negative naive cells.

The TRB cDNA libraries were prepared by 5' RACE with UMI labels. TCRdb re-called the 5' RACE reads and catalogs CDR3 proteins one per entry, DNA excluded. In all, the sample yields 130,000 or so distinct CDR3 sequences. Germline V gene lookup returns CDR1 SGHRS and CDR2 YFSETQ. The CDR3 runs to 13 residues. The V call is TRBV5-1, the J call TRBJ2-7; the D gene TCRdb calls, TRBD2, cannot be checked with no DNA. Sequenced material: naive CXCR3+ CD8+ T cells from blood. The subset: CD45RO-CCR7+CD27+CD95- naive CD8+ T cells expressing CXCR3 (TNR3+). The sequence was collected from a human donor in good health. Some clones in this sample may be carry-over from other donors' samples. The CDR3 sequence: CASSLAAGGEQYF.